The 29 T cell receptor beta chains presented below share a single source sample, sequenced in a study of blood T cells in healthy people across ages. A second PCR, run for about 7 to 11 cycles, used a sample-barcoded 5' primer plus a J-beta primer mix. TCRdb re-called the 5' RACE reads through MiXCR, storing one row per CDR3 protein. The sample lists roughly 1,500,000 distinct CDR3 sequences, 35% to 45% occurring once. Material: blood. Receptors were obtained from a woman younger than 35 in good health.

V is TRBV9 and J is TRBJ1-2, with TRBD1 matching over 8 bases. V lost 4 bases, J lost 1 base, and 6 bases stayed unmatched. Germline V CDR1 and CDR2: SGDLS, YYNGEE. The CDR3 loop spans 15 amino acids. This CDR3 reads CASSPPGGLNYGYTF. The CDR3 DNA follows: TGTGCCAGCAGCCCCCCAGGGGGCCTTAACTATGGCTACACCTTC.

This chain links TRBV12-3 or TRBV12-4 with TRBJ1-2, with 7 bases matching TRBD1. CDR3 length: 14 residues. The V gene end was trimmed by 2 bases and the J gene end by 3 bases; junction bases not matched to a gene: 3. The CDR3 coding sequence is TGTGCCAGCAGTTTAAGGGACAGATACTATGGCTACACCTTC. The encoded protein is CASSLRDRYYGYTF.

This clonotype has more than one count but fewer than ten. This chain joins TRBV16 and TRBJ1-1; a weak D match, TRBD1 (5 bases). CDR3 length: 15 residues. Trimming took off 0 bases at V and 3 bases at J, with 11 bases between the two ends. In germline, CDR1 is KGHSY, CDR2 FQNENV. This CDR3 reads CASSQSRGVDTEAFF. The CDR3 nucleotides are TGTGCCAGCAGCCAATCTAGGGGCGTGGACACTGAAGCTTTCTTT.

This chain links TRBV27 with TRBJ1-2; D is undetermined. The CDR3 totals 15 residues. Germline V gene lookup returns CDR1 MNHEY and CDR2 SMNVEV (reference sequence). Trimming removed 5 bases at V and 3 bases at J, with 16 bases between. CDR3 in amino acids: CASSPVPGSYYGYTF. The CDR3 nucleotides read TGTGCCAGCAGTCCTGTCCCGGGAAGCTACTATGGCTACACCTTC.

The chain has TRBV6-4 and TRBJ2-1; D might be TRBD1 or TRBD2, each matching 5 bases. The end of the DNA is better explained by TRBJ2-7, so the J call may be wrong. The germline CDR1 and CDR2 sequences are MRHNA and SNTAGT. The CDR3 extends over 14 amino acids. CDR3 DNA sequence: TGTGCCAGCAGTGACGAGGGGTTCTACAATGAGCAGTACTTC. Its translation: CASSDEGFYNEQYF.

In its sample, this clonotype was seen a few times. The rearrangement joins TRBV2 to TRBJ2-5; D may be TRBD2 (7 bases). The CDR3 is 11 amino acids. Trimming removed 9 bases from V and 5 bases from J, with 10 bases in between. CDR1 is SNHLY and CDR2 is FYNNEI in the germline V gene. CDR3 protein: CASAGAETQYF. In DNA form, the CDR3 reads TGTGCCAGTGCGGGGGCTGAGACCCAGTACTTC.

This clonotype was seen more than once but under ten times. CDR3 nucleotide sequence: TGTGCCAGCAGCCGAGACAGGGGGGGAATCTATGGCTACACCTTC. This gives the protein CASSRDRGGIYGYTF. The chain carries TRBV3-1 and TRBJ1-2; 9 bases are shared with TRBD1. CDR3 size: 15 residues. The germline V gene has CDR1 LGHDT and CDR2 YNNKEL (reference sequence). After removal of 4 bases from V and 4 bases from J, the junction contained 7 bases not matched to a gene.

For this clonotype: One junction end disagrees with the germline gene, perhaps due to a read error. This chain uses TRBV6-2 or TRBV6-3 with TRBJ2-1; TRBD2 matches at 9 bases. The CDR3 length is 15 residues. CDR1 MNHEY and CDR2 SVGEGT come from the germline V gene. This CDR3 reads CASSYIAGEYKEQFF. CDR3 nucleotide sequence: TGTGCCAGCAGTTACATAGCGGGGGAGTACAAGGAGCAGTTCTTC.

In DNA form, the CDR3 reads TGTGCCAGCAGTAACCCCCGGGCGGGGGTCCGCACAGATACGCAGTATTTT. It encodes CASSNPRAGVRTDTQYF. The chain carries TRBV28 and TRBJ2-3; 7 bases align to TRBD2. The CDR3 has 17 amino acids. Unmatched junction bases numbered 12, after V lost 5 bases and J lost 1 base. The germline gives CDR1 MDHEN, CDR2 SYDVKM.

The rearrangement joins TRBV28 to TRBJ1-6, with D hard to call. This CDR3 comprises 16 residues. From germline, CDR1 is MDHEN and CDR2 SYDVKM. V was pared by 5 bases and J by 6 bases, with 17 bases between. Written as DNA, the CDR3 is TGTGCCAGCAGTCCGAACGGGAGAAGGGCTAATTCACCCCTCCACTTT. This encodes CASSPNGRRANSPLHF.

This clonotype was found many times. The gene calls are TRBV3-1 and TRBJ1-1, with D uncertain. The germline V gene has CDR1 LGHDT and CDR2 YNNKEL (reference sequence). Trimming took 0 bases from V and 11 from J, leaving 10 bases between them. The CDR3 covers 12 residues. CDR3 loop: CASSQEGRKAFF. DNA of the CDR3: TGTGCCAGCAGCCAAGAAGGGCGTAAGGCTTTCTTT. The whole variable domain, remainder taken from reference TRBV3-1 and TRBJ1-1, is DTAVSQTPKYLVTQMGNDKSIKCEQNLGHDTMYWYKQDSKKFLKIMFSYNNKELIINETVPNRFSPKSPDKAHLNLHINSLELGDSAVYFCASSQEGRKAFFGQGTRLTVV.

CDR3 loop: CASSFYASGTGELFF. CDR3 nucleotide sequence: TGCGCCAGCAGCTTTTATGCTAGCGGCACCGGGGAGCTGTTTTTT. The chain has TRBV5-1 and TRBJ2-2; TRBD2 agrees at 7 bases. The CDR3 loop spans 15 amino acids. With V trimmed by 2 bases and J by 4 bases, 5 bases remained unmatched. Germline loops: CDR1 SGHRS, CDR2 YFSETQ.

The rearrangement links TRBV27 to TRBJ2-1; D perhaps matches TRBD2 (6 bases). The germline V and J ends were trimmed by 3 bases and 7 bases, with 16 bases remaining between them. The length of the CDR3 is 15 residues. Germline V gene lookup returns CDR1 MNHEY and CDR2 SMNVEV (reference sequence). CDR3 sequence (DNA): TGTGCCAGCAGTTTGATCGGGAGTACTGAGAATGAGCAGTTCTTC. This encodes CASSLIGSTENEQFF.

The sample holds a few counts of this clonotype. The chain joins TRBV5-1 to TRBJ1-6; 7 bases are a match to TRBD1. The CDR3 sequence is 16 residues long. V gave up 0 bases and J gave up 6 bases; unmatched junction bases: 6. Per germline, CDR1 SGHRS and CDR2 YFSETQ. CDR3 loop: CASSLGMDRLNSPLHF. CDR3 in DNA: TGCGCCAGCAGCTTGGGAATGGACAGGCTTAATTCACCCCTCCACTTT.

There are a few counts of this clonotype. The chain couples TRBV6-2 or TRBV6-3 to TRBJ2-7, with 8 nucleotides matching TRBD2. This CDR3 comprises 15 residues. V was clipped by 7 bases and J by 2 bases; unmatched bases: 10. Germline-derived CDR1 and CDR2 are MNHEY and SVGEGT. CDR3 protein: CASIRSGGLAYEQYF. The CDR3 nucleotides are TGTGCCAGCATCCGAAGCGGGGGCCTCGCCTACGAGCAGTACTTC.

As concerns this clonotype: Germline is not matched at one junction end, which may reflect a read error. This chain joins TRBV4-2 and TRBJ2-1; weak D call: TRBD2 (7 bases). This CDR3 region has 14 residues. The germline CDR1 and CDR2 sequences are LGHNA and YNFKEQ. The CDR3 DNA follows: TGTGCCACCAGCCAAGAGGGGGGGCGGAATGAGCAGTTCTTC. Residues: CATSQEGGRNEQFF.

J is TRBJ1-2 and V is TRBV7-9, with TRBD1 identical over 9 bases. From germline, CDR1 is SEHNR and CDR2 FQNEAQ (reference sequence). V was pared by 8 bases and J by 3 bases, with 13 bases of the junction left unmatched. The CDR3 loop spans 16 amino acids. The DNA of the CDR3 is TGTGCCAGCGTGGGGGCCCGACAGGGGGGTCACTATGGCTACACCTTC. It encodes CASVGARQGGHYGYTF.

V usage is TRBV3-1 and J usage is TRBJ2-5; the match to TRBD1 covers 7 bases. The J call could be wrong; TRBJ2-7 is a better fit for the DNA end. This CDR3 region has 15 residues. Germline CDR1 and CDR2: LGHDT and YNNKEL (reference sequence). CDR3 in DNA: TGTGCCAGCAGCCAAGTGCCTCTTACAGGGGCCGAGCAGTACTTC. Its translation is CASSQVPLTGAEQYF.

On this clonotype itself: One base away lies a much larger clone, so this may be a sequencing read error. The genes are TRBV7-2 and TRBJ2-5; 10 nucleotides match TRBD2. The V gene end was trimmed by 2 bases and the J gene end by 11 bases; junction bases not matched to a gene: 14. The CDR3 sequence is 16 residues long. Germline V gene lookup returns CDR1 SGHTA and CDR2 FQGNSA. This CDR3 reads CASSLKGSGRAGEQYF. In DNA, the CDR3 is TGTGCCAGCAGCTTAAAGGGGAGCGGGAGGGCTGGTGAGCAGTACTTC.

This clonotype was observed a handful of times. The rearrangement joins TRBV11-2 to TRBJ2-7; 9 nucleotides match TRBD2. The V gene's germline CDR1 is SGHAT and CDR2 FQNNGV. V lost 2 bases and J lost 2; bases outside the gene matches: 7. The CDR3 contains 16 residues. The CDR3 DNA follows: TGTGCCAGCAGCTTATGGGGTAGCGGGGGAACCTACGAGCAGTACTTC. Translating it yields CASSLWGSGGTYEQYF.

The gene calls are TRBV5-1 and TRBJ2-1; TRBD1 aligns across 8 bases. CDR3 length: 16 residues. CDR1 and CDR2 from the germline V gene are SGHRS and YFSETQ. After removal of 3 bases from V and 3 bases from J, the junction contained 8 bases not matched to a gene. The CDR3 region is CASSWNPDRVYNEQFF. The CDR3 nucleotides are TGCGCCAGCAGCTGGAATCCGGACAGGGTCTACAATGAGCAGTTCTTC.

The chain joins TRBV28 to TRBJ2-5, with D possibly TRBD2 on 7 matching bases. CDR3 length: 13 residues. CDR1 is MDHEN and CDR2 is SYDVKM in the germline V gene. The V end lost 7 bases, the J end lost 11 bases, and 20 bases lay between the germline ends. DNA for the CDR3: TGTGCCAGCAAAGAGGGGGGGTACAATGAGCAGTACTTC. It codes for CASKEGGYNEQYF.

The rearrangement joins TRBV28 to TRBJ1-1; TRBD1 aligns across 10 bases. J lost 1 base, V lost 5 bases, and 7 bases had no gene match. This CDR3 is built from 16 residues. Germline CDR1 and CDR2: MDHEN and SYDVKM. CDR3 DNA sequence: TGTGCCAGCAGTGTCCCGGGACAGGGGAGGAACACTGAAGCTTTCTTT. Protein product: CASSVPGQGRNTEAFF.

The chain links TRBV25-1 to TRBJ2-1; no clear D. V lost 3 bases to trimming and J lost 15 bases, with 12 bases between them. This CDR3 has 11 amino acids. Per germline, CDR1 MGHDK and CDR2 SYGVNS. The CDR3 spells CASSETRKRFF. The CDR3 DNA follows: TGTGCCAGCAGTGAGACCAGGAAGCGGTTCTTC.

This sequence joins TRBV12-3 or TRBV12-4 and TRBJ2-1, with a possible D match to TRBD2 (5 bases). The DNA matches TRBJ2-7 better at its end, which makes the J call doubtful. The CDR3 runs 13 residues. The CDR3: CASSLDPSNEQYF. The CDR3 DNA follows: TGTGCCAGCAGTTTAGATCCTAGCAATGAGCAGTACTTC.

The CDR3 loop reads CASARTVGANVLTF. In DNA, the CDR3 is TGTGCCTCCGCTCGGACAGTTGGGGCCAACGTCCTGACTTTC. The V call is TRBV30, the J call TRBJ2-6; the D gene is possibly TRBD1 (6 bases). Germline-derived CDR1 and CDR2 are GTSNPN and SVGIG (reference sequence). V lost 7 bases to trimming and J lost 3 bases, with 13 bases between them. This CDR3 comprises 14 residues.

This chain links TRBV10-3 with TRBJ1-2; TRBD1 might be the D (6 bases). Germline CDR1 reads ENHRY; CDR2 reads SYGVKD. CDR3 length equals 14 residues. V lost 3 bases and J 7 bases, leaving 15 bases between the germline ends. CDR3 in DNA: TGTGCCATCAGTGACGGCCAGGGGCTTGGTGGCTACACCTTC. Translated: CAISDGQGLGGYTF.

This chain links TRBV2 with TRBJ2-7; D possibly corresponds to TRBD2 (5 bases). The CDR3 is 15 amino acids. The germline CDR1 and CDR2 sequences are SNHLY and FYNNEI. Deletions cut 7 bases from V and 2 bases from J, with 18 bases between. CDR3 coding DNA: TGTGCCAGCAAGGTTGGGAGTCAAGGGACCTACGAGCAGTACTTC. The encoded protein is CASKVGSQGTYEQYF.

There are a few counts of this clonotype. This chain connects TRBV21-1 to TRBJ1-4. TRBV21-1 is annotated as a pseudogene. The CDR3 runs to 10 residues. The CDR3 bases are TGTGCCAGCAGCACAGGAAAACTGTTTTTT. Translated, it gives CASSTGKLFF.